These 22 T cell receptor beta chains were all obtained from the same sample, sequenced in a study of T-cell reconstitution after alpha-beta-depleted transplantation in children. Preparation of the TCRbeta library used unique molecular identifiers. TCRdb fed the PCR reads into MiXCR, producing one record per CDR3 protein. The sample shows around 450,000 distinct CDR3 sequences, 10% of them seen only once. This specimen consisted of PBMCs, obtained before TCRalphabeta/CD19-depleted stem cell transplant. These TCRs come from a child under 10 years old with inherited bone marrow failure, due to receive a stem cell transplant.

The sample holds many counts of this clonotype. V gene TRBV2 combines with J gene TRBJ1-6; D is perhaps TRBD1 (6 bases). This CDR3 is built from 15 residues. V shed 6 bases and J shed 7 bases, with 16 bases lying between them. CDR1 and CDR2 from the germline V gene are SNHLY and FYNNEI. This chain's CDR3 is CASRQFQGSNSPLHF. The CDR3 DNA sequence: TGTGCCAGCAGACAATTCCAGGGGTCGAATTCACCCCTCCACTTT.

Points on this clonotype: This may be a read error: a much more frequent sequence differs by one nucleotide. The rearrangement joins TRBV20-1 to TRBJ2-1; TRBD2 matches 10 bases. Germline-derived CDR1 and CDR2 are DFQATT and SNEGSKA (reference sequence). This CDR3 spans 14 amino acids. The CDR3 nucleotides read TGCTGTGCACCCGGGACTAGCGTCTACAATGAGCAGTTCTTC. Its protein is CCAPGTSVYNEQFF.

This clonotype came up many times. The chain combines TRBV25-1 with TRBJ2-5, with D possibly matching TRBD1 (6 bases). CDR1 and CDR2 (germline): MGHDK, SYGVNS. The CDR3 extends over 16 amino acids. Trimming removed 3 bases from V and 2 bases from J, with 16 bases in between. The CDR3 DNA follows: TGTGCCAGCAGTGACCTCTTACAGGGTCGGCAAGAGACCCAGTACTTC. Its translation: CASSDLLQGRQETQYF.

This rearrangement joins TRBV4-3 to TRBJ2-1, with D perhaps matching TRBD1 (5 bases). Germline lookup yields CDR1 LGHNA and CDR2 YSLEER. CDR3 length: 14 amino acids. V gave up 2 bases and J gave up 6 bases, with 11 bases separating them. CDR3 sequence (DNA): TGCGCCAGCAGCCAACGGGCAGGGATCAATGAGCAGTTCTTC. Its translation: CASSQRAGINEQFF.

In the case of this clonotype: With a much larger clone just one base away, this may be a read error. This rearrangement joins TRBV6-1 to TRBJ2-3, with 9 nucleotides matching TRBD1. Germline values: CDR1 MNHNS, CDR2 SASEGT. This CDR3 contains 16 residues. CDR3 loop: CANSVGDRGGTDTQYF. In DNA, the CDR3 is TGTGCCAACAGTGTTGGAGACAGGGGGGGCACAGATACGCAGTATTTT.

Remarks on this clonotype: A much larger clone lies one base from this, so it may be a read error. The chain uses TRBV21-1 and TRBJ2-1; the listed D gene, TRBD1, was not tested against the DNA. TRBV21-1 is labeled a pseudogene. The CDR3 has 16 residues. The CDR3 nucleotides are TGTGCCAGCAGCAACGGGGGCGGGAGCTCCTACAATGAGCAGTTCTTC. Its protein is CASSNGGGSSYNEQFF.

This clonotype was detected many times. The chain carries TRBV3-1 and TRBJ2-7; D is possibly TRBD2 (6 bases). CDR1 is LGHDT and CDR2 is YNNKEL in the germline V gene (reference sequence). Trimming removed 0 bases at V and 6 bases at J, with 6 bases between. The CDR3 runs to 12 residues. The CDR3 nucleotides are TGTGCCAGCAGCCAAGAGCGGGGCGAGCAGTACTTC. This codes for CASSQERGEQYF.

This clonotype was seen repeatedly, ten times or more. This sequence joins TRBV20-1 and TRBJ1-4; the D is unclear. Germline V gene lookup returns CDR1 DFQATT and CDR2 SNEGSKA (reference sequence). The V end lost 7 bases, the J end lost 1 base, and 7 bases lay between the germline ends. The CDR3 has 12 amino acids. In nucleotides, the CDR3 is TGCAGTGTGGGTGGAACTAATGAAAAACTGTTTTTT. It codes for CSVGGTNEKLFF.

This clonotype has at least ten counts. The CDR3 is CSARGRTVYNSPLHF. The CDR3 region has the DNA TGCAGTGCTAGAGGGAGGACGGTCTATAATTCACCCCTCCACTTT. The rearrangement joins TRBV20-1 to TRBJ1-6; no firm D call. The germline V gene has CDR1 DFQATT and CDR2 SNEGSKA (reference sequence). The CDR3 is made up of 15 amino acids. V shed 1 base and J shed 3 bases, with 10 bases lying between them.

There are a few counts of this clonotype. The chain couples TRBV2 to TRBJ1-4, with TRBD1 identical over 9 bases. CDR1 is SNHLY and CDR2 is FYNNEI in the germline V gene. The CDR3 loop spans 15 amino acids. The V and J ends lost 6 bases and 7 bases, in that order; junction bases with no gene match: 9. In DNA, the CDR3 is TGTGCCAGCAGCCCCAACAGGGGGCAGGGTGAAAAACTGTTTTTT. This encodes CASSPNRGQGEKLFF.

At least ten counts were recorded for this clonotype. The CDR3: CSVRDRLSYEQYF. The CDR3 coding sequence is TGCAGCGTCAGGGACAGACTCTCCTACGAGCAGTACTTC. This rearrangement joins TRBV29-1 to TRBJ2-7, with TRBD1 identical over 7 bases. The CDR3 is 13 amino acids. Germline CDR1 SQVTM, CDR2 ANQGSEA. The V and J ends lost 6 bases and 0 bases, in that order; junction bases with no gene match: 5.

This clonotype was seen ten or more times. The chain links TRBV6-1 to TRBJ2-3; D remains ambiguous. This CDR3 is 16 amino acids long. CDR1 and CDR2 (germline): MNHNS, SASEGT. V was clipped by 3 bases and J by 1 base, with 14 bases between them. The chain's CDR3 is CASSDRAAEGTDTQYF. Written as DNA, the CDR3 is TGTGCCAGCAGTGATCGGGCCGCAGAAGGCACAGATACGCAGTATTTT.

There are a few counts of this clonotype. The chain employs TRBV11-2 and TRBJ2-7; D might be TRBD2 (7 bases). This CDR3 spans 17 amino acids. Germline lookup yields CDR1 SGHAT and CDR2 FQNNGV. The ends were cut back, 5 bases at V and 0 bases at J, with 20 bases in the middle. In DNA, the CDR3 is TGTGCCAGCAGCCGGGGGGCTAGCGGCACGTTCTCCTACGAGCAGTACTTC. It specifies CASSRGASGTFSYEQYF.

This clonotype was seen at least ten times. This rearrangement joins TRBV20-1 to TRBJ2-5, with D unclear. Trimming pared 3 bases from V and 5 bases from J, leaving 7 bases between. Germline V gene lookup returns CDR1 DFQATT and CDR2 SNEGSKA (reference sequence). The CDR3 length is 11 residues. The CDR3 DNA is TGCAGTGCTAGTATCATGGAGACCCAGTACTTC. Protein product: CSASIMETQYF.

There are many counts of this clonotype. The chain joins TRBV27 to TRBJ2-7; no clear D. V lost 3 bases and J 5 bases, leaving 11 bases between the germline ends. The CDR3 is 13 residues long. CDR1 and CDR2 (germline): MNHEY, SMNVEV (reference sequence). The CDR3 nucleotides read TGTGCCAGCAGTTTGGCTAGTGGGGACGAGCAGTACTTC. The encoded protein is CASSLASGDEQYF.

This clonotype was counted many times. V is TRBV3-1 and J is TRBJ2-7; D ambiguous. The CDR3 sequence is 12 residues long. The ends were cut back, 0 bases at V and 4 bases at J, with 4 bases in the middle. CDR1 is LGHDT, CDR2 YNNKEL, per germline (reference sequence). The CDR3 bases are TGTGCCAGCAGCCAAGATTGGTACGAGCAGTACTTC. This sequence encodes CASSQDWYEQYF.

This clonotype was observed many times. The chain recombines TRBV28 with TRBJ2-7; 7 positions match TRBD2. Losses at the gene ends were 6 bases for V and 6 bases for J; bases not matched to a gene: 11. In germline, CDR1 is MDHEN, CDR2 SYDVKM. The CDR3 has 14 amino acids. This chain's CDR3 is CASRGGENRLEQYF. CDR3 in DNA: TGTGCCAGCAGGGGGGGGGAAAACCGGCTCGAGCAGTACTTC.

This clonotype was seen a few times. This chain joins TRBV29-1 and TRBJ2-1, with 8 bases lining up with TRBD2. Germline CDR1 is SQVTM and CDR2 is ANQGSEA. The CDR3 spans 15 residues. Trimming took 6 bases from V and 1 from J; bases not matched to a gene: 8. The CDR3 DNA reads TGCAGCGTGACCCGACTAGCGTCTTCCTACAATGAGCAGTTCTTC. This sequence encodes CSVTRLASSYNEQFF.

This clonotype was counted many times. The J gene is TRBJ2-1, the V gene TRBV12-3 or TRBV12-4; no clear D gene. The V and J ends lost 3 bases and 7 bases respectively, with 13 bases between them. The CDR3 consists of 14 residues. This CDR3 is CASSFLTNGNEQFF. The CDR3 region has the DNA TGTGCCAGCAGTTTTCTTACTAACGGGAATGAGCAGTTCTTC.

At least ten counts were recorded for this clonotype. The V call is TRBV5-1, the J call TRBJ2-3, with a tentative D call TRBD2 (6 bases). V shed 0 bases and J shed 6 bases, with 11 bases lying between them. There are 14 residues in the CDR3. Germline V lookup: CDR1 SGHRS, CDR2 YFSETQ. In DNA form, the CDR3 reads TGCGCCAGCAGCTTGGTGGGACTCGACGATACGCAGTATTTT. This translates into CASSLVGLDDTQYF.

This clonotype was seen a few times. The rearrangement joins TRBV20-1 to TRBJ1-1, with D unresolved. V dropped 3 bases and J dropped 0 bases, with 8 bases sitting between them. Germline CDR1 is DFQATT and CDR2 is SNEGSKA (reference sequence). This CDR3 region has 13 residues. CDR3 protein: CSASWQMNTEAFF. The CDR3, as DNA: TGCAGTGCTAGTTGGCAGATGAACACTGAAGCTTTCTTT.

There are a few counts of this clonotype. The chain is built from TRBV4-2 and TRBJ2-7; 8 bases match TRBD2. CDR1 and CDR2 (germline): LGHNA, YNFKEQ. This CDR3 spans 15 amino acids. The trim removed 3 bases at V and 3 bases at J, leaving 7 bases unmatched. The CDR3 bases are TGTGCCAGCAGCCAGAACGCGGGAGGCTTCTACGAGCAGTACTTC. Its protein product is CASSQNAGGFYEQYF.